The 14 T cell receptor beta chains below were found in one sample sequenced in a study of CD8 T cells in ankylosing spondylitis. Study-wide results and caveats: Typical of ankylosing spondylitis blood, it appeared, was a TCR beta motif of roughly eight highly homologous variants.

TCRdb passed the 5' RACE reads through MiXCR, listing each CDR3 protein once. Counted here are approximately 400,000 distinct CDR3 sequences, 15% to 20% occurring once; the ten biggest clones make up 1%. These receptors lack a known antigen. Sequencing was carried out using blood, either unsorted or a sorted T cell fraction (not recorded which). The origin of the receptors is a male donor with ankylosing spondylitis.

This clonotype was seen just once. This sequence joins TRBV12-3 or TRBV12-4 and TRBJ2-7; 7 bases map to TRBD2. The CDR3 consists of 16 residues. V trimming: 6 bases; J trimming: 3 bases; junction bases outside the gene matches: 14. CDR3 DNA sequence: TGTGCCAGCAGCCGGGGGGTCCTAGCGGAGGTCTACGAGCAGTACTTC. As protein: CASSRGVLAEVYEQYF.

This clonotype was recorded many times. The rearrangement uses TRBV4-1 and TRBJ1-1; D uncertain. This CDR3 has 13 residues. V lost 4 bases, J lost 5 bases, and 11 bases lay in between. CDR1 MGHRA and CDR2 YSYEKL come from the germline V gene. CDR3 region: CASSRLERTEAFF. CDR3 coding DNA: TGCGCCAGCAGCCGACTGGAGCGGACTGAAGCTTTCTTT.

The sample holds many counts of this clonotype. V gene TRBV7-2 combines with J gene TRBJ2-1; TRBD2 agrees at 13 bases. V shed 5 bases and J 8 bases; nucleotides not matched to a gene: 3. Germline assignment: CDR1 SGHTA and CDR2 FQGNSA. The CDR3 has 14 residues. DNA for the CDR3: TGTGCCAGCAGCCGGACTAGCGGGAGCCATGAGCAGTTCTTC. Encoded protein: CASSRTSGSHEQFF.

This clonotype was found many times. The gene calls are TRBV5-1 and TRBJ2-7, with D possibly being TRBD1 or TRBD2 (6 bases each). This CDR3 region has 15 residues. From germline, CDR1 is SGHRS and CDR2 YFSETQ. Between the trimmed V and J ends, which lost 0 bases and 2 bases, there was a span of 12 bases. For the CDR3, the DNA is TGCGCCAGCAGCTTGGCTGGAGGGGGACCCTACGAGCAGTACTTC. It encodes CASSLAGGGPYEQYF.

The chain recombines TRBV5-5 with TRBJ2-4; a possible D gene is TRBD1 (6 bases). The CDR3 sequence is 16 residues long. V shed 2 bases and J shed 0 bases, with 12 bases lying between them. The germline V gene encodes CDR1 SGHKS and CDR2 YYEKEE (reference sequence). The CDR3 here is CASSFTQGLAKNIQYF. As DNA, the CDR3 is TGTGCCAGCAGCTTCACGCAGGGGTTAGCCAAAAACATTCAGTACTTC.

This chain connects TRBV5-1 to TRBJ2-5, with 7 nucleotides matching TRBD1. This CDR3 contains 15 residues. The trim removed 4 bases at V and 1 base at J, leaving 7 bases unmatched. In germline, CDR1 is SGHRS, CDR2 YFSETQ. In nucleotides, the CDR3 is TGCGCCAGCAGCCTGGACAGGTTCGCCCAAGAGACCCAGTACTTC. This codes for CASSLDRFAQETQYF.

This clonotype was counted many times. The chain uses TRBV5-1 and TRBJ2-7, with D unresolved. The CDR3 covers 14 residues. With 7 bases removed from V and 3 bases from J, the gap between germline ends came to 17 bases. CDR1 SGHRS and CDR2 YFSETQ come from the germline V gene. This CDR3 reads CASQPGQNNYEQYF. Here the CDR3 DNA reads TGCGCCAGCCAGCCGGGCCAGAACAACTACGAGCAGTACTTC. Together with reference TRBV5-1 and TRBJ2-7, the CDR3 gives the full variable domain: KAGVTQTPRYLIKTRGQQVTLSCSPISGHRSVSWYQQTPGQGLQFLFEYFSETQRNKGNFPGRFSGRQFSNSRSEMNVSTLELGDSALYLCASQPGQNNYEQYFGPGTRLTVT.

This clonotype appeared a single time. The germline gene is not matched at one end of the junction; a read error may be the cause. The J gene is TRBJ2-3, the V gene TRBV6-5, with a weak D call TRBD1 (6 bases). Per the germline V gene, CDR1 is MNHEY and CDR2 is SVGAGI. The CDR3 has 15 residues. CDR3 bases: TGTGCCAGCAGTTATGAAGGGGGTAGCACAGGTACGCAGTATTTT. The encoded protein is CASSYEGGSTGTQYF.

In this sample, this clonotype turned up a few times. V usage is TRBV18 and J usage is TRBJ2-1, with TRBD2 matching 13 bases. V dropped 4 bases and J dropped 8; count of bases not matched to a gene: 5. This CDR3 contains 15 residues. Germline assignment: CDR1 KGHSH and CDR2 LQKENI. This CDR3 is CASSLLGLAGDEQFF. CDR3 DNA: TGTGCCAGCTCACTACTCGGACTAGCGGGGGATGAGCAGTTCTTC.

The V gene is TRBV12-3 or TRBV12-4, the J gene TRBJ2-2, with D perhaps being TRBD1 or TRBD2 (5 bases each). This CDR3 has 15 residues. The ends were cut back, 4 bases at V and 1 base at J, with 10 bases in the middle. The CDR3 DNA is TGTGCCAGCAGTTGGGGTGGGGGGAACACCGGGGAGCTGTTTTTT. Amino acids: CASSWGGGNTGELFF.

This rearrangement joins TRBV20-1 to TRBJ2-7; D may be TRBD2 (7 bases). The CDR3 has 15 amino acids. Trimming took off 2 bases at V and 0 bases at J, with 14 bases between the two ends. Per the germline V gene, CDR1 is DFQATT and CDR2 is SNEGSKA (reference sequence). This chain's CDR3 is CSARPGGGPSYEQYF. The CDR3 nucleotides read TGCAGTGCTAGACCTGGGGGGGGGCCCTCCTACGAGCAGTACTTC.

This clonotype was detected a few times. The CDR3 does not close with the conserved phenylalanine or tryptophan, likely indicating a read error. V and J are TRBV6-5 and TRBJ1-1, with TRBD1 matching over 9 bases. The CDR3 loop spans 14 amino acids. V dropped 4 bases and J dropped 5; count of bases not matched to a gene: 5. Germline V gene sequence: CDR1 MNHEY, CDR2 SVGAGI. CDR3 residues: CASSSGQGKTEAFL. The CDR3 DNA follows: TGTGCCAGCAGTTCCGGACAGGGGAAGACTGAAGCTTTCCTT.

This clonotype has a count of ten or more. The chain combines TRBV6-2 or TRBV6-3 with TRBJ2-7; D perhaps matches TRBD2 (6 bases). The CDR3 sequence is 16 residues long. Trimming cost V 0 bases and J 8 bases, with 20 bases left between them. Looked up from germline, CDR1 is MNHEY and CDR2 is SVGEGT. CDR3 nucleotides: TGTGCCAGCAGTTACTCCCCCGGCGGGCGGGAAAGCAAGCAGTACTTC. This encodes CASSYSPGGRESKQYF.

The rearrangement joins TRBV6-1 to TRBJ2-7, with unresolved D. CDR3 length equals 11 residues. Germline values: CDR1 MNHNS, CDR2 SASEGT. The germline V and J ends were trimmed by 6 bases and 11 bases, with 14 bases remaining between them. The CDR3 DNA reads TGTGCCAGCAGAGAAAACCCCCTTAAGTACTTC. It translates to CASRENPLKYF.